This TCR beta chain was documented in a study of CXCR3-negative and CXCR3-positive naive CD8 T cells. UMI labels and 5' RACE were used to prepare the TRB cDNA libraries. TCRdb reanalyzed the 5' RACE reads and collapses them to one entry per CDR3 protein, without DNA. This listing includes 50,000 to 60,000 distinct CDR3 sequences. Of note for this clonotype: No antigen is known for it.

Germline V gives CDR1 SQVTM, CDR2 ANQGSEA. The length of the CDR3 is 15 residues. Findings of the study overall: For memory CD8+ cells diversity was much lower, but both naive subsets had comparably high diversity. CXCR3-negative and CXCR3-positive naive cells shared comparable TRBV-TRBJ usage, but memory cells did not.

Sequences were obtained from naive CXCR3- CD8+ T cells from blood. The subset denotes: CD45RO-CCR7+CD27+CD95- naive CD8+ T cells lacking CXCR3 (TNR3-). This TCR derives from a human donor in good health. Some clones in this sample may be carry-over from other donors' samples. The chain is built from TRBV29-1 and TRBJ1-4. This CDR3 is CSARHSLSTNEKLFF.